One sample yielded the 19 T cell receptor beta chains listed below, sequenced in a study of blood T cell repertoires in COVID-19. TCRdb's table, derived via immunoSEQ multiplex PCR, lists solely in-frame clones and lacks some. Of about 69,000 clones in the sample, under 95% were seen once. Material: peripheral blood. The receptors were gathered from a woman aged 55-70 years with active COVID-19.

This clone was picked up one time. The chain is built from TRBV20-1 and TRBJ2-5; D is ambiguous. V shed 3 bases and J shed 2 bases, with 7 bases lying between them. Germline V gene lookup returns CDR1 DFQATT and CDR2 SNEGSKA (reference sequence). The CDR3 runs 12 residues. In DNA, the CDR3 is TGCAGTGCTAGTTCTAGGCAAGAGACCCAGTACTTC. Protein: CSASSRQETQYF.

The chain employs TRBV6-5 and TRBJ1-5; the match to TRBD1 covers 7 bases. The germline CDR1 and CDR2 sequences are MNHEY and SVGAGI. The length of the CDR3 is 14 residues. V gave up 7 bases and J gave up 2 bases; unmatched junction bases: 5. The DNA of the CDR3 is TGTGCCAGCATAAGAGACAGGGGCAATCAGCCCCAGCATTTT. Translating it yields CASIRDRGNQPQHF.

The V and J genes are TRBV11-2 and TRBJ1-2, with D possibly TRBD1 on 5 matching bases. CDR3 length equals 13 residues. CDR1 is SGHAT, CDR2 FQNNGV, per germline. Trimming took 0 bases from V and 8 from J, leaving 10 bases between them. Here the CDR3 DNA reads TGTGCCAGCAGCTTAGAACCAGGGCGGGGCTACACCTTC. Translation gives CASSLEPGRGYTF.

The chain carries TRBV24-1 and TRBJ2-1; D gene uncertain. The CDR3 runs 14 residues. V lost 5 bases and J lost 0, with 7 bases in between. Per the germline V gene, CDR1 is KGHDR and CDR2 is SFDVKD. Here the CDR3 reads CATSGAISYNEQFF. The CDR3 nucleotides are TGTGCCACCAGTGGAGCAATCTCCTACAATGAGCAGTTCTTC.

The CDR3: CASSITNRRPGGSGANVLTF. CDR3 bases: TGTGCCAGTAGTATTACCAACCGAAGGCCAGGAGGTTCTGGGGCCAACGTCCTGACTTTC. The chain joins TRBV19 to TRBJ2-6; the D gene is possibly TRBD2 (5 bases). Germline loops: CDR1 LNHDA, CDR2 SQIVND (reference sequence). The CDR3 has 20 residues. Trimming cost V 3 bases and J 1 base, with 22 bases left between them.

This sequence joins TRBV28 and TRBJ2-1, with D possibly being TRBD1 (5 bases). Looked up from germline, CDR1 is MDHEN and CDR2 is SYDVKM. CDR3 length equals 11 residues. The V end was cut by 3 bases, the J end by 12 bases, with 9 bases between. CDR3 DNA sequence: TGTGCCAGCAGTTTGGGCCAGGGGCAGTTCTTC. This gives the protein CASSLGQGQFF.

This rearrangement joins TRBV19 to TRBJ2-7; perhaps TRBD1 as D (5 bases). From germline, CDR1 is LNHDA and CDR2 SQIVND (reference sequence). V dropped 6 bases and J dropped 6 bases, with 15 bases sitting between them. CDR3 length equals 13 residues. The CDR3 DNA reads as TGTGCCAGTAGCGGGTCAAGGGGTGGCGAGCAGTACTTC. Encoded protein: CASSGSRGGEQYF.

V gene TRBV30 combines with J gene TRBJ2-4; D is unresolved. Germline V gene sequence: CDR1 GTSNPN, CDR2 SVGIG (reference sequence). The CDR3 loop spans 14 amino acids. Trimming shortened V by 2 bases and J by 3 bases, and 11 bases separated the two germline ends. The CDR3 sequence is CAWSLRGLKNIQYF. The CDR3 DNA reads TGTGCCTGGAGTCTCCGCGGCCTCAAAAACATTCAGTACTTC.

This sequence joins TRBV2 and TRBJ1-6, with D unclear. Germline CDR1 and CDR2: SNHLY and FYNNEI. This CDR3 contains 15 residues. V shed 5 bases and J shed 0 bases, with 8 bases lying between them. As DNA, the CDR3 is TGTGCCAGCAGTCTTACTAGCTCCTATAATTCACCCCTCCACTTT. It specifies CASSLTSSYNSPLHF.

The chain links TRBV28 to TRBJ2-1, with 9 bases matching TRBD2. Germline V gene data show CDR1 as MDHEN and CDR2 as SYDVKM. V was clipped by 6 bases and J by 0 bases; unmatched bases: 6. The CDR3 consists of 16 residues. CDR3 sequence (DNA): TGTGCCAGCAGATTAGCGGGAGTCGGCTCCTACAATGAGCAGTTCTTC. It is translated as CASRLAGVGSYNEQFF.

The CDR3, as DNA: TGTGCCAGCCGTCCCGCAAACAGGGGCTTACGTGGCTACACCTTC. Translated: CASRPANRGLRGYTF. The chain is built from TRBV28 and TRBJ1-2; 7 positions match TRBD1. This CDR3 contains 15 residues. CDR1 MDHEN and CDR2 SYDVKM come from the germline V gene. V shed 8 bases, J shed 7 bases, and the junction held 16 bases outside the gene matches.

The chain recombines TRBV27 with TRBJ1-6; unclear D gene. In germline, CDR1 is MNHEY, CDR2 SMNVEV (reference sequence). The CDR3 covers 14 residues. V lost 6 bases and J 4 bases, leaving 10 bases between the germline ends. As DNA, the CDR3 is TGTGCCAGCAGGAGGACGGGGTATAATTCACCCCTCCACTTT. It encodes CASRRTGYNSPLHF.

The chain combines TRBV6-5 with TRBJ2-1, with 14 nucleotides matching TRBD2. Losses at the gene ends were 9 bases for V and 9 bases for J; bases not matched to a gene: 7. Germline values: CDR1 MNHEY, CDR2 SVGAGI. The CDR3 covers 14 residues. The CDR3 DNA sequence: TGTGCCAGTACCGGGACTAGCGGGAGTCTTGAGCAGTTCTTC. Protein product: CASTGTSGSLEQFF.

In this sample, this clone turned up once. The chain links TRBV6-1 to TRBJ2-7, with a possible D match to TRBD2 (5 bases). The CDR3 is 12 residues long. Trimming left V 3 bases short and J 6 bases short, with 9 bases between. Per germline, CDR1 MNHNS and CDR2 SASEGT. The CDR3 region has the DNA TGTGCCAGCAGTGACGCGGGCCCCGAGCAGTACTTC. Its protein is CASSDAGPEQYF.

The CDR3 bases are TGTGCCAGCAGCGCGGACTCTGAAGCTTTCTTT. Its translation: CASSADSEAFF. This chain connects TRBV28 to TRBJ1-1; D is unclear. Germline V CDR1 and CDR2: MDHEN, SYDVKM. This CDR3 spans 11 amino acids. Trimming pared 6 bases from V and 6 bases from J, leaving 8 bases between.

CDR3 sequence: CASSLQGELTYEQYF. The CDR3 coding sequence is TGTGCCAGTAGTCTACAGGGGGAGTTGACCTACGAGCAGTACTTC. The chain is built from TRBV19 and TRBJ2-7; 8 bases match TRBD1. The CDR3 spans 15 residues. Germline loops: CDR1 LNHDA, CDR2 SQIVND (reference sequence). The V segment lost 5 bases and the J segment 2 bases; nucleotides outside the gene matches: 8.

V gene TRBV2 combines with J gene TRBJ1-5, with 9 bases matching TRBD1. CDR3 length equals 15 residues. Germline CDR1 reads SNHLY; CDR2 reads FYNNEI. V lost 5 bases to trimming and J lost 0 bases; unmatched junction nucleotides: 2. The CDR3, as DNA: TGTGCCAGCAGTAAACAGGGGGCTAGCAATCAGCCCCAGCATTTT. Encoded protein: CASSKQGASNQPQHF.

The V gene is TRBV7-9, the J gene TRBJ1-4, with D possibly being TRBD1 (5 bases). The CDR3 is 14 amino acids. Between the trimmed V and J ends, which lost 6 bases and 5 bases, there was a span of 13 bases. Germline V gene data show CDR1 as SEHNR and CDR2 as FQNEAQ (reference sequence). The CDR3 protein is CASRKGLQNEKLFF. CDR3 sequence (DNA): TGTGCCAGCAGAAAGGGACTACAAAATGAAAAACTGTTTTTT.

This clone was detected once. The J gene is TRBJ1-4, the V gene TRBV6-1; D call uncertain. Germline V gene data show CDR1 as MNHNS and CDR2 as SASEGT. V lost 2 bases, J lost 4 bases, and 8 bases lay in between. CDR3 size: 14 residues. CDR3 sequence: CASSERGRNEKLFF. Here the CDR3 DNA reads TGTGCCAGCAGTGAACGTGGGCGTAATGAAAAACTGTTTTTT.